These 14 T cell receptor beta chains came from one sample sequenced in a study of blood T cells in healthy people across ages. Primed by a sample-barcoded 5' primer and a J-beta primer mix, a second PCR proceeded for roughly 7 to 11 cycles. TCRdb used MiXCR to reprocess the 5' RACE reads, holding one entry per CDR3 protein. The sample lists about 830,000 distinct CDR3 sequences, 58% occurring once. The sample taken for sequencing was blood. The receptors come from a man younger than 40 in good health.

This clonotype has just a few counts. This chain uses TRBV20-1 with TRBJ2-1; 11 nucleotides agree with TRBD2. CDR1 and CDR2 (germline): DFQATT, SNEGSKA (reference sequence). The V and J ends lost 2 bases and 10 bases, in that order; junction bases with no gene match: 4. The CDR3 extends over 13 amino acids. CDR3 region: CSARLAGGREQFF. The CDR3 nucleotides read TGCAGTGCTAGACTAGCGGGAGGCCGAGAGCAGTTCTTC.

The rearrangement joins TRBV20-1 to TRBJ2-5; 7 positions match TRBD1. The CDR3 length is 15 residues. Trimming took 1 base from V and 1 from J; bases not matched to a gene: 6. The germline V gene encodes CDR1 DFQATT and CDR2 SNEGSKA (reference sequence). This CDR3 reads CSARATTGIQETQYF. The CDR3 DNA sequence: TGCAGTGCTAGAGCCACGACAGGGATCCAAGAGACCCAGTACTTC.

The CDR3: CASSQPQFPSGANVLTF. The CDR3 nucleotides read TGTGCCAGCAGCCAACCACAGTTCCCCTCTGGGGCCAACGTCCTGACTTTC. The V call is TRBV9, the J call TRBJ2-6; D is unresolved. This CDR3 is built from 17 residues. With 4 bases removed from V and 0 bases from J, the gap between germline ends came to 14 bases. The germline gives CDR1 SGDLS, CDR2 YYNGEE.

The chain is built from TRBV15 and TRBJ2-5, with TRBD1 matching 9 bases. Germline-derived CDR1 and CDR2 are LNHNV and YYDKDF (reference sequence). The J segment lost 3 bases and the V segment lost 3 bases, leaving 8 bases of the junction unmatched. The CDR3 has 16 amino acids. The CDR3 DNA reads as TGTGCCACCAGCAGGTACCGGGACAGGGCAGAAGAGACCCAGTACTTC. The encoded protein is CATSRYRDRAEETQYF.

This clonotype has only one observation. This chain connects TRBV20-1 to TRBJ2-3; perhaps TRBD2 as D (5 bases). Trimming stripped 0 bases from V and 3 bases from J, with 19 bases between. CDR1 is DFQATT and CDR2 is SNEGSKA in the germline V gene (reference sequence). There are 17 residues in the CDR3. This chain's CDR3 is CSAREFGVRLDTDTQYF. As DNA, the CDR3 is TGCAGTGCTAGAGAATTCGGGGTACGGCTAGATACAGATACGCAGTATTTT.

The CDR3 DNA follows: TGTGCCAGCAGATCCGGGACTAGCGGGAGGGACGAGCAGTACTTC. Its protein is CASRSGTSGRDEQYF. This chain links TRBV28 with TRBJ2-7, with 16 bases that match TRBD2. The junction had 4 bases not matched to a gene; V was cut back by 6 bases and J by 5 bases. This CDR3 comprises 15 residues. The V gene's germline CDR1 is MDHEN and CDR2 SYDVKM. Variable domain in full (rest from reference TRBV28 and TRBJ2-7): DVKVTQSSRYLVKRTGEKVFLECVQDMDHENMFWYRQDPGLGLRLIYFSYDVKMKEKGDIPEGYSVSREKKERFSLILESASTNQTSMYLCASRSGTSGRDEQYFGPGTRLTVT.

The rearrangement joins TRBV10-3 to TRBJ2-5, with TRBD2 matching over 10 bases. The germline gives CDR1 ENHRY, CDR2 SYGVKD. The CDR3 is made up of 14 amino acids. Trimming took 5 bases from V and 3 from J; bases not matched to a gene: 3. CDR3 protein: CAISSGLAEETQYF. In DNA form, the CDR3 reads TGTGCCATCAGTAGTGGACTAGCGGAAGAGACCCAGTACTTC.

The V and J genes are TRBV6-5 and TRBJ2-7; possibly TRBD2 for D (6 bases). The germline V and J ends were trimmed by 0 bases and 4 bases, with 13 bases remaining between them. Germline V gene lookup returns CDR1 MNHEY and CDR2 SVGAGI. This CDR3 has 15 amino acids. The CDR3 is CASSYSRDSPYEQYF. The DNA of the CDR3 is TGTGCCAGCAGTTACTCCCGGGACTCACCTTACGAGCAGTACTTC.

The chain combines TRBV29-1 with TRBJ2-1; 10 bases fit TRBD2. The ends lost 7 bases at V and 7 bases at J; junction bases unmatched: 10. Germline V gene lookup returns CDR1 SQVTM and CDR2 ANQGSEA. There are 14 residues in the CDR3. The CDR3 sequence is CSAAAGGPGNEQFF. CDR3 nucleotides: TGCAGCGCTGCAGCGGGAGGGCCGGGGAATGAGCAGTTCTTC.

The chain uses TRBV3-1 and TRBJ2-1; D is possibly TRBD2 (6 bases). Germline values: CDR1 LGHDT, CDR2 YNNKEL (reference sequence). V was pared by 0 bases and J by 5 bases, with 11 bases between. The CDR3 totals 15 residues. The CDR3 DNA reads as TGTGCCAGCAGCCAAGAATGGGACTTAGACAATGAGCAGTTCTTC. It codes for CASSQEWDLDNEQFF.

This chain connects TRBV21-1 to TRBJ2-4; the D call in the table, TRBD1, was not verified against the DNA. TRBV21-1 is a recognized pseudogene. The CDR3 contains 18 residues. The CDR3 DNA reads TGTGCCAGCAGCAAGAGTCGCCACCGTGGGGGGGGGAAAAACATTCAGTACTTC. It yields the protein CASSKSRHRGGGKNIQYF.

The chain carries TRBV27 and TRBJ2-5, with 10 bases fitting TRBD2. The germline V gene has CDR1 MNHEY and CDR2 SMNVEV (reference sequence). The CDR3 loop spans 17 amino acids. V trimming: 6 bases; J trimming: 4 bases; junction bases outside the gene matches: 14. CDR3 nucleotide sequence: TGTGCCAGCAGCCACCGGACTAGCGGAAGAGGTCGAGAGACCCAGTACTTC. Protein sequence: CASSHRTSGRGRETQYF.

This sequence joins TRBV29-1 and TRBJ2-3; 12 nucleotides match TRBD2. CDR1 and CDR2 (germline): SQVTM, ANQGSEA. J lost 5 bases, V lost 8 bases, and 5 bases had no gene match. The CDR3 is made up of 13 amino acids. The CDR3 DNA reads as TGCAGCCAACTAGCGGGGGGACAAGATACGCAGTATTTT. Its translation is CSQLAGGQDTQYF.

The chain joins TRBV6-5 to TRBJ2-3; D unclear. V lost 0 bases to trimming and J lost 4 bases, with 11 bases between them. This CDR3 is built from 15 residues. The V gene's germline CDR1 is MNHEY and CDR2 SVGAGI. DNA of the CDR3: TGTGCCAGCAGTTACTCGACGGGTTTACCAGATACGCAGTATTTT. It is translated as CASSYSTGLPDTQYF.